This T cell receptor (beta chain) was recovered during a study of blood T cells in healthy people across ages. Then a second PCR, running roughly 7 to 12 cycles, was carried out with a sample-barcoded 5' primer and a J-beta primer mix. Unique molecular identifiers of 12 random nucleotides labeled each cDNA. TCRdb reanalysed the 5' RACE reads using MiXCR and keeps one entry per CDR3 protein. The data hold roughly 1.6 million distinct CDR3 sequences, with about 35% observed a single time. CDR3 size: 16 residues. V shed 6 bases, J shed 6 bases, and the junction held 13 bases outside the gene matches. Germline CDR1 reads LNHNV; CDR2 reads YYDKDF (reference sequence). Every donor contributed about 10 milliliters of peripheral blood by blood draw.

Input material: blood. The chain joins TRBV15 to TRBJ2-2; TRBD1 agrees at 7 bases. This TCR came from a young woman in good health. As DNA, the CDR3 is TGTGCCACCAGTGCCCCGACAGGGTTTGAAGCCGGGGAGCTGTTTTTT. Amino acids: CATSAPTGFEAGELFF.